Listed below are T cell receptor beta chains from one sample, sequenced in a study of cytomegalovirus exposure and HLA in healthy donors. Data came from immunoSEQ multiplex PCR; TCRdb stores just in-frame clones and leaves some out. In the table there are some 98,000 clones, 9.4% of which are singletons. Material for sequencing was PBMCs. These receptors all stem from a man aged 50-60 years in good health and CMV-seropositive. CDR3s include the opening cysteine and the closing phenylalanine or tryptophan. A D gene is named only where the DNA matches it firmly. Clone size is not always given. Where it is, it says once, few, many or a class for expanded clones.

TRBV6-1,TRBJ2-4,few,.,TGTGCCAGCACCACAACTAGCAACATTCAGTACTTC,CASTTTSNIQYF
TRBV30,TRBJ1-1,few,TRBD1,TGTGCCTGGAGTGTACTGACAGGGATCTACACTGAAGCTTTCTTT,CAWSVLTGIYTEAFF
TRBV9,TRBJ2-1,few,TRBD2,TGTGCCAGCAGCGTATGGAGGACTAGTCCGTATGAGCAGTTCTTC,CASSVWRTSPYEQFF
TRBV6-5,TRBJ2-1,.,TRBD2,TGTGCCAGCAGGGTAGCGGGAGTTAGTAATGAGCAGTTCTTC,CASRVAGVSNEQFF
TRBV9,TRBJ2-1,.,TRBD2,TGTGCCAGCAGCCCCGAGGGCCGGGACTACTACAATGAGCAGTTCTTC,CASSPEGRDYYNEQFF
TRBV19,TRBJ2-7,.,.,TGTGCCAGTAGTATCACAGGGAGCTCCTACGAGCAGTACTTC,CASSITGSSYEQYF
TRBV28,TRBJ2-3,few,.,TGTGCCAGCAGGGAGACAGATACGCAGTATTTT,CASRETDTQYF
TRBV27,TRBJ2-7,.,.,TGTGCCAGCAGCGACCTCGGGCAGGGGGGTAGCTCCTACGAGCAGTACTTC,CASSDLGQGGSSYEQYF
TRBV30,TRBJ2-6,few,.,TGTGCCTGGAGTGCCGGTCGCGGTAGGGCCAACGTCCTGACTTTC,CAWSAGRGRANVLTF
TRBV6-5,TRBJ1-2,.,TRBD1,TGTGCCAGCAGTTCTCTGACAGGGCGGGATGGCTACACCTTC,CASSSLTGRDGYTF
TRBV28,TRBJ2-7,few,.,TGTGCCAGCAGTATTCAGTTAAAAGAGCAGTACTTC,CASSIQLKEQYF
TRBV5-6,TRBJ1-6,.,TRBD1,TGTGCCAGCAGCTTGGTACCAGGGGGAGTTAATTCACCCCTCCACTTT,CASSLVPGGVNSPLHF
TRBV9,TRBJ2-3,.,.,TGTGCCAGCAGCGGGGCGGGACGGTTTTCAGATACGCAGTATTTT,CASSGAGRFSDTQYF
TRBV9,TRBJ2-3,few,TRBD2,TGTGCCAGCAGCGTAGGAACTAGCGGGATTTTGAATACGCAGTATTTT,CASSVGTSGILNTQYF
TRBV7-2,TRBJ2-1,.,TRBD2,TGTGCCAGCAGCCAATCTAGCGGGAGGGCCAATGAGCAGTTCTTC,CASSQSSGRANEQFF
TRBV7-9,TRBJ1-1,few,.,TGTGCCAGCAGCTTAGGCGCTGAGAACACTGAAGCTTTCTTT,CASSLGAENTEAFF
TRBV15,TRBJ2-1,few,.,TGTGCCACCAGTAGAGGGGGAGCGGAGGCCTACAATGAGCAGTTCTTC,CATSRGGAEAYNEQFF
TRBV28,TRBJ2-1,.,.,TGTGCCAGCTGCAGGGTCGGGGGGCATTACAATGAGCAGTTCTTC,CASCRVGGHYNEQFF
TRBV6-5,TRBJ1-2,.,.,TGTGCCAGCAGTTCCTCGGGGGGGTCGTATGGCTACACCTTC,CASSSSGGSYGYTF
TRBV15,TRBJ2-1,few,TRBD2,TGTGCCACCAGCAGAGATTACCGGGGAGGGAACAATGAGCAGTTCTTC,CATSRDYRGGNNEQFF
TRBV5-1,TRBJ2-1,.,TRBD2,TGCGCCAGCAGCTTAGACACCGGGACTAGAGACAATGAGCAGTTCTTC,CASSLDTGTRDNEQFF
TRBV19,TRBJ2-5,.,TRBD2,TGTGCCAGTAGTACTTCTAGCGGGAGGGTGGGGGAGACCCAGTACTTC,CASSTSSGRVGETQYF
TRBV2,TRBJ2-7,few,.,TGTGCCAGCATGTGGCGGGGCTCCTACGAGCAGTACTTC,CASMWRGSYEQYF
TRBV11-1,TRBJ2-1,few,TRBD1,TGTGCCAGCAGCCAGGTTGGGACAGGCTATGAGCAGTTCTTC,CASSQVGTGYEQFF
TRBV19,TRBJ2-7,.,TRBD2,TGTGCCAGTAGTATGGGTGGTCTAGCGGCCGAGAGGTACGAGCAGTACTTC,CASSMGGLAAERYEQYF
TRBV6-5,TRBJ2-1,.,TRBD2,TGTGCCAGCAGTTACTCGACCCTAGCGGGAGCCAATGAGCAGTTCTTC,CASSYSTLAGANEQFF
TRBV6-1,TRBJ2-7,.,TRBD2,TGTGCCAGCAGTGCAACCACTAGCGGGAGGGTAGGGGAGCAGTACTTC,CASSATTSGRVGEQYF
TRBV30,TRBJ2-4,.,TRBD1,TGTGCCTGGAGTGATGGACAGGGGAAAAACATTCAGTACTTC,CAWSDGQGKNIQYF
TRBV29-1,TRBJ2-1,.,.,TGCAGCGTTGCGGAGGGAACCAATGAGCAGTTCTTC,CSVAEGTNEQFF
TRBV5-4,TRBJ1-6,.,.,TGTGCCAGCAGCGACGGACAATTTAATTCACCCCTCCACTTT,CASSDGQFNSPLHF
TRBV20-1,TRBJ2-7,few,.,TGCAGTGCTGTTAGGGGTGACGAGCAGTACTTC,CSAVRGDEQYF
TRBV28,TRBJ2-2,.,.,TGTGCCAGCAGTTTATTCAGGGGATTGGAGCTGTTTTTT,CASSLFRGLELFF
TRBV28,TRBJ1-2,.,.,TGTGCCGTATCGGAGGGTACTAACTATGGCTACACCTTC,CAVSEGTNYGYTF
TRBV27,TRBJ1-2,few,TRBD1,TGTGCCAGCAGTTTTACAGGGGGCTATGGCTACACCTTC,CASSFTGGYGYTF
TRBV5-4,TRBJ1-6,few,TRBD1,TGTGCCAGCAGCCCAGGGGGTAGCTCCTATAATTCACCCCTCCACTTT,CASSPGGSSYNSPLHF
TRBV6-5,TRBJ2-7,.,.,TGTGCCAGCAGTTACCTGCTCATCGGGGAGCAGTACTTC,CASSYLLIGEQYF
TRBV13,TRBJ2-3,.,TRBD2,TGTGCCAGCAGCTTAGGCCTAATATTTGCGGGAGAAGTCACAGATACGCAGTATTTT,CASSLGLIFAGEVTDTQYF
TRBV7-9,TRBJ1-1,.,TRBD1,TGTGCCAGCAGCTTAAGGACAGGGACGGCTTTCTTT,CASSLRTGTAFF
TRBV2,TRBJ1-1,.,.,TGTGCCAGCAGTGTAGAGGGCGGTGGCACTGAAGCTTTCTTT,CASSVEGGGTEAFF
TRBV9,TRBJ2-5,.,TRBD2,TGTGCCAGCAGCGTTAGGCTAGCGGGAGTAGAGACCCAGTACTTC,CASSVRLAGVETQYF
TRBV9,TRBJ2-1,few,.,TGTGCCAGCAGCGTAGCGGGAGACACCTACAATGAGCAGTTCTTC,CASSVAGDTYNEQFF
TRBV7-9,TRBJ2-3,.,.,TGTGCCAGCAGCTTAAGGGGGAAATTTGGGGTTTACACAGATACGCAGTATTTT,CASSLRGKFGVYTDTQYF
TRBV5-1,TRBJ1-5,.,.,TGCGCCAGCAGCTTGGACGGGGGGGAGCAGCCCCAGCATTTT,CASSLDGGEQPQHF
TRBV19,TRBJ2-7,few,TRBD2,TGTGCCAGTAGTATAGGCCCGGGAGGTCGGTACGAGCAGTACTTC,CASSIGPGGRYEQYF
TRBV28,TRBJ2-7,few,TRBD2,TGTGCCAGCAGTTGGACGCGGGGGACCTCCTACGAGCAGTACTTC,CASSWTRGTSYEQYF
TRBV28,TRBJ1-4,.,TRBD1,TGTGCCAGCAGTCTCCCGGGACAGGGATATGAAAAACTGTTTTTT,CASSLPGQGYEKLFF